Listed below are T cell receptor beta chains from one sample, sequenced in a study of control samples from healthy donors and cancer patients. Assay: immunoSEQ multiplex PCR; the TCRdb copy retains only in-frame clones and omits some. The sample has about 410,000 clones; about nine tenths are singletons. The sequencing sample was made of PBMCs. The receptor source for this set is a man aged 35 to 55 with head and neck cancer. Both conserved end residues are part of each CDR3. The D gene is left open where the match is weak. Expanded clones get a size class; other rows say once, few or many, or leave the size out.

D gene	J gene	V gene	clone size	CDR3 protein	CDR3 DNA
TRBD2	TRBJ2-5	TRBV28	NA	CASSLAGGSRETQYF	TGTGCCAGCAGTTTAGCTGGCGGGAGTCGGGAGACCCAGTACTTC
NA	TRBJ2-7	TRBV11-2	NA	CASSLMQGPAVLEQYF	TGTGCCAGCAGCTTAATGCAGGGACCCGCGGTTTTGGAGCAGTACTTC
TRBD1	TRBJ2-7	TRBV19	NA	CASSPIYDRGLSSYEQYF	TGTGCCAGTAGTCCTATTTACGACAGGGGGTTGAGCTCCTACGAGCAGTACTTC
TRBD1	TRBJ2-6	TRBV28	NA	CASSPDRGQVGSGANVLTF	TGTGCCAGCAGCCCAGACCGTGGACAGGTGGGGTCTGGGGCCAACGTCCTGACTTTC
NA	TRBJ2-1	TRBV28	NA	CASSLLSEQFF	TGTGCCAGCAGTTTATTGTCTGAGCAGTTCTTC
NA	TRBJ2-5	TRBV9	NA	CASSISGRPQETQYF	TGTGCCAGCAGCATCAGCGGTAGACCTCAAGAGACCCAGTACTTC
NA	TRBJ2-1	TRBV11-2	NA	CASSPGGLSYNEQFF	TGTGCCAGCAGCCCAGGGGGGCTCTCCTACAATGAGCAGTTCTTC
NA	TRBJ1-4	TRBV7-8	NA	CASNQGRANEKLFF	TGTGCCAGCAACCAGGGGCGCGCTAATGAAAAACTGTTTTTT
NA	TRBJ1-5	TRBV28	NA	CASSPTPVGQPQHF	TGTGCCAGCAGTCCCACCCCTGTGGGGCAGCCCCAGCATTTT
NA	TRBJ1-2	TRBV5-6	few	CASSLAQGSGGYTF	TGTGCCAGCAGCTTGGCCCAAGGGTCCGGCGGCTACACCTTC
NA	TRBJ2-3	TRBV27	NA	CASSITGYLTDTQYF	TGTGCCAGCAGTATTACAGGGTATCTCACAGATACGCAGTATTTT
TRBD2	TRBJ2-1	TRBV4-2	NA	CASSPPGASGGVSSYNEQFF	TGTGCCAGCAGCCCCCCCGGGGCTAGCGGGGGGGTAAGCTCCTACAATGAGCAGTTCTTC
NA	TRBJ1-5	TRBV5-5	NA	CASSLDGGVNQPQHF	TGTGCCAGCAGCTTGGACGGGGGAGTGAATCAGCCCCAGCATTTT
NA	TRBJ1-1	TRBV30	NA	CAWRRVGNTEAFF	TGTGCCTGGAGAAGGGTCGGGAACACTGAAGCTTTCTTT
NA	TRBJ2-7	TRBV5-1	NA	CASSLSGISYEQYF	TGCGCCAGCAGCCTGTCAGGGATCTCCTACGAGCAGTACTTC
NA	TRBJ1-5	TRBV28	many	CASSLLGGDIFNQPQHF	TGTGCCAGCAGTTTATTGGGGGGGGACATCTTCAATCAGCCCCAGCATTTT
TRBD1	TRBJ2-7	TRBV6-1	NA	CASSELLRDRAVVYEQYF	TGTGCCAGCAGTGAACTCCTCCGGGACAGGGCTGTAGTCTACGAGCAGTACTTC
NA	TRBJ1-2	TRBV29-1	once	CSVETVGGPGRANYGYTF	TGCAGCGTTGAAACGGTGGGGGGACCGGGACGAGCTAACTATGGCTACACCTTC
NA	TRBJ1-3	TRBV6-6	NA	CASSYSTGYSGNTIYF	TGTGCCAGCAGTTATTCGACAGGTTATTCTGGAAACACCATATATTTT
NA	TRBJ1-1	TRBV7-2	NA	CASSFRGGASEAFF	TGTGCCAGCAGCTTCCGGGGGGGGGCCTCTGAAGCTTTCTTT
NA	TRBJ2-5	TRBV4-1	few	CASSQEDRRETQYF	TGCGCCAGCAGCCAAGAAGACAGGCGAGAGACCCAGTACTTC
NA	TRBJ2-2	TRBV6-2/TRBV6-3	NA	CASSQHSPARELFF	TGTGCCAGCAGTCAACACTCCCCCGCAAGGGAGCTGTTTTTT
NA	TRBJ2-1	TRBV3-1/TRBV3-2	NA	CASSQQGRTYNEQFF	TGTGCCAGCAGCCAACAGGGTAGGACCTACAATGAGCAGTTCTTC
NA	TRBJ1-1	TRBV25-1	once	CASSVRVEGEAFF	TGTGCCAGCAGTGTCAGGGTGGAGGGTGAAGCTTTCTTT
TRBD1	TRBJ1-1	TRBV3-1/TRBV3-2	NA	CASSQDWTGREAFF	TGTGCCAGCAGCCAAGATTGGACAGGGCGTGAAGCTTTCTTT
NA	TRBJ1-2	TRBV5-6	NA	CASSSPSGGIYGYTF	TGTGCCAGCAGCTCGCCGTCGGGGGGCATCTATGGCTACACCTTC
NA	TRBJ2-7	TRBV5-4	NA	CASSFRGEDEQYF	TGTGCCAGCAGCTTCAGGGGTGAGGACGAGCAGTACTTC
NA	TRBJ2-3	TRBV7-2	once	CASSPRLAGLTDTQYF	TGTGCCAGCAGCCCCCGACTGGCGGGCCTCACAGATACGCAGTATTTT
TRBD1	TRBJ2-3	TRBV19	NA	CASRTGHYTDTQYF	TGTGCCTCCAGGACAGGGCATTACACAGATACGCAGTATTTT
NA	TRBJ2-5	TRBV18	NA	CASSPWTVQETQYF	TGTGCCAGCTCACCGTGGACAGTTCAAGAGACCCAGTACTTC
NA	TRBJ2-3	TRBV21-1	NA	CASSKAEPTHEDTQYF	TGTGCCAGCAGCAAAGCTGAACCGACTCATGAAGATACGCAGTATTTT
TRBD2	TRBJ2-7	TRBV5-6	NA	CASSLRGVLYEQYF	TGTGCCAGCAGCTTGCGGGGGGTCCTCTACGAGCAGTACTTC
NA	TRBJ1-5	TRBV30	NA	CAWSADSSWRQPQHF	TGTGCCTGGAGTGCGGATAGTTCGTGGAGACAGCCCCAGCATTTT
NA	TRBJ2-7	TRBV5-6	NA	CASSPVAVLGSGEQYF	TGTGCCAGCAGCCCGGTCGCGGTATTGGGCTCTGGCGAGCAGTACTTC
TRBD2	TRBJ2-2	TRBV4-1	once	CASSPAGGGTGELFF	TGCGCCAGCAGCCCAGCCGGGGGGGGCACCGGGGAGCTGTTTTTT
NA	TRBJ1-3	TRBV12-5	once	CASGLGGSGNTIYF	TGTGCTAGTGGTTTGGGGGGATCTGGAAACACCATATATTTT
NA	TRBJ1-1	TRBV5-1	NA	CASSVGIYPEAFF	TGCGCCAGCAGCGTTGGGATCTATCCCGAAGCTTTCTTT
NA	TRBJ1-5	TRBV19	NA	CASSTTTGNQPQHF	TGTGCCAGTAGTACCACCACGGGCAATCAGCCCCAGCATTTT
NA	TRBJ2-1	TRBV6-2/TRBV6-3	NA	CASSYVQVDEQFF	TGTGCCAGCAGTTACGTGCAGGTCGATGAGCAGTTCTTC
NA	TRBJ2-2	TRBV6-5	NA	CATHQLNTGELFF	TGTGCCACCCACCAGCTCAACACCGGGGAGCTGTTTTTT